These T cell receptor beta chains were read from a single sample in a study of control samples from healthy donors and cancer patients. TCRdb's table, derived via immunoSEQ multiplex PCR, lists solely in-frame clones and lacks some. The profile shows about 150,000 clones, under 95% of them singletons. Sequencing input: blood. These receptors originate from a man younger than 30 in good health. The CDR3 runs from the conserved cysteine through the conserved F or W. D genes are given only for firm matches. Clone size is not always given. Where it is, it says once, few, many or a class for expanded clones.

CDR3: CASSLSEAGTTNTGELFF; DNA: TGTGCCAGCAGCTTATCTGAGGCCGGGACAACGAACACCGGGGAGCTGTTTTTT; D: NA; size: NA; V: TRBV7-9; J: TRBJ2-2
CDR3: CASRPLGAGEGNEQFF; DNA: TGTGCCAGCAGGCCCCTCGGGGCAGGGGAGGGCAATGAGCAGTTCTTC; D: NA; size: once; V: TRBV28; J: TRBJ2-1
CDR3: CASSHDGGQPQHF; DNA: TGCGCCAGCAGCCATGACGGAGGCCAGCCCCAGCATTTT; D: NA; size: NA; V: TRBV5-1; J: TRBJ1-5
CDR3: CASSAWTPGSNQPQHF; DNA: TGTGCCAGCAGTGCCTGGACACCGGGGAGCAATCAGCCCCAGCATTTT; D: NA; size: NA; V: TRBV6-2/TRBV6-3; J: TRBJ1-5
CDR3: CASSESLLKEQYF; DNA: TGTGCCAGCAGTGAGTCTCTACTAAAGGAGCAGTACTTC; D: NA; size: NA; V: TRBV25-1; J: TRBJ2-7
CDR3: CASETGYYEQYF; DNA: TGTGCCAGCGAGACAGGTTACTACGAGCAGTACTTC; D: NA; size: NA; V: TRBV28; J: TRBJ2-7
CDR3: CASRGLRICVF; DNA: TGTGCCAGCAGGGGTCTTAGGATCTGCGTCTTC; D: NA; size: NA; V: TRBV2; J: TRBJ2-1
CDR3: CASSPRRPGDQQFF; DNA: TGTGCCAGCAGCCCGCGTAGGCCGGGAGACCAGCAGTTCTTC; D: NA; size: NA; V: TRBV7-9; J: TRBJ2-1
CDR3: CASRLTNSPLHF; DNA: TGTGCCAGCAGACTTACAAATTCACCCCTCCACTTT; D: NA; size: once; V: TRBV3-1/TRBV3-2; J: TRBJ1-6
CDR3: CASSQRTGLYNEQFF; DNA: TGCGCCAGCAGCCAAAGGACAGGACTCTACAATGAGCAGTTCTTC; D: TRBD1; size: NA; V: TRBV4-3; J: TRBJ2-1
CDR3: CASSYGTGGEQYF; DNA: TGTGCCAGCAGTTACGGGACAGGGGGCGAGCAGTACTTC; D: TRBD1; size: NA; V: TRBV6-5; J: TRBJ2-7
CDR3: CASKRGQGNTGELFF; DNA: TGTGCCAGCAAAAGGGGACAGGGGAACACCGGGGAGCTGTTTTTT; D: TRBD1; size: NA; V: TRBV6-4; J: TRBJ2-2
CDR3: CASSYRGVGNTGELFF; DNA: TGCGCCAGCAGCTACCGCGGGGTCGGGAACACCGGGGAGCTGTTTTTT; D: NA; size: NA; V: TRBV4-3; J: TRBJ2-2
CDR3: CASSLRGRYQPQHF; DNA: TGTGCCAGCAGCTTGCGGGGTAGGTATCAGCCCCAGCATTTT; D: NA; size: NA; V: TRBV7-8; J: TRBJ1-5
CDR3: CATSDGQDRIRGTEAFF; DNA: TGTGCCACCAGTGATGGCCAGGACAGGATTCGGGGGACTGAAGCTTTCTTT; D: TRBD1; size: NA; V: TRBV24-1; J: TRBJ1-1
CDR3: CASSSGSNYGYTF; DNA: TGTGCCAGCAGTTCCGGCTCGAACTATGGCTACACCTTC; D: NA; size: NA; V: TRBV12-3/TRBV12-4; J: TRBJ1-2
CDR3: CASSSPRTSGSYEQYF; DNA: TGTGCCAGCAGTTCCCCTCGGACTAGCGGGAGTTACGAGCAGTACTTC; D: TRBD2; size: NA; V: TRBV28; J: TRBJ2-7
CDR3: CASRGGSWTEAFF; DNA: TGTGCCAGCAGGGGGGGGTCTTGGACTGAAGCTTTCTTT; D: NA; size: NA; V: TRBV6-5; J: TRBJ1-1
CDR3: CASSQTGSRAFF; DNA: TGTGCCAGCAGCCAGACCGGATCAAGAGCTTTCTTT; D: NA; size: NA; V: TRBV3-1/TRBV3-2; J: TRBJ1-1
CDR3: CASGQDTGELFF; DNA: TGTGCCAGCGGACAGGACACCGGGGAGCTGTTTTTT; D: TRBD1; size: once; V: TRBV19; J: TRBJ2-2
CDR3: CASSQLNGNTGELFF; DNA: TGTGCCAGCAGCCAGTTAAACGGTAACACCGGGGAGCTGTTTTTT; D: NA; size: NA; V: TRBV3-1/TRBV3-2; J: TRBJ2-2
CDR3: CSASRNRGRFRLPQHF; DNA: TGCAGTGCTAGTCGTAACAGGGGCCGCTTTAGGCTGCCCCAGCATTTT; D: TRBD1; size: NA; V: TRBV20-1; J: TRBJ1-5
CDR3: CASRPGDGPYEQYF; DNA: TGTGCCAGCAGGCCTGGGGACGGCCCCTACGAGCAGTACTTC; D: NA; size: once; V: TRBV6-5; J: TRBJ2-7
CDR3: CSASLASYNEQYF; DNA: TGCAGTGCAAGTCTAGCGAGCTATAACGAGCAGTACTTC; D: NA; size: once; V: TRBV20-1; J: TRBJ2-7
CDR3: CASSVRAGAAEQFF; DNA: TGTGCCAGCAGCGTGCGAGCGGGAGCGGCTGAGCAGTTCTTC; D: TRBD2; size: NA; V: TRBV9; J: TRBJ2-1
CDR3: CASSQSRWERDSEQYF; DNA: TGTGCCAGCAGCCAATCGCGATGGGAGCGGGACTCCGAGCAGTACTTC; D: TRBD2; size: NA; V: TRBV3-1/TRBV3-2; J: TRBJ2-7
CDR3: CASSLAGTYEQYF; DNA: TGTGCCAGCAGCTTAGCGGGGACCTACGAGCAGTACTTC; D: NA; size: NA; V: TRBV11-3; J: TRBJ2-7
CDR3: CASSPYQGGNSPLHF; DNA: TGCGCCAGCAGCCCCTATCAGGGGGGGAATTCACCCCTCCACTTT; D: TRBD1; size: NA; V: TRBV4-1; J: TRBJ1-6
CDR3: CASSYSGGTYEQYF; DNA: TGTGCCAGCAGTTACTCGGGCGGCACCTACGAGCAGTACTTC; D: NA; size: NA; V: TRBV6-2/TRBV6-3; J: TRBJ2-7
CDR3: CASSYAGDHEQYF; DNA: TGTGCCAGCAGTTACGCGGGGGACCACGAGCAGTACTTC; D: TRBD2; size: NA; V: TRBV6-2/TRBV6-3; J: TRBJ2-7
CDR3: CATSRWDRVAYGYTF; DNA: TGTGCCACCAGCAGATGGGACAGGGTTGCCTATGGCTACACCTTC; D: TRBD1; size: once; V: TRBV15; J: TRBJ1-2
CDR3: CASRHTQLYSNQPQHF; DNA: TGTGCCAGCAGACATACTCAGCTTTATAGCAATCAGCCCCAGCATTTT; D: NA; size: NA; V: TRBV6-4; J: TRBJ1-5
CDR3: CASSQEHPRPGVGGETQYF; DNA: TGCGCCAGCAGCCAAGAACACCCCCGCCCGGGGGTTGGAGGAGAGACCCAGTACTTC; D: NA; size: once; V: TRBV4-3; J: TRBJ2-5
CDR3: CASSAPGGPYEQYF; DNA: TGTGCCAGCAGTGCCCCGGGGGGGCCCTACGAGCAGTACTTC; D: TRBD2; size: NA; V: TRBV6-2/TRBV6-3; J: TRBJ2-7
CDR3: CASSDLGGNTEAFF; DNA: TGTGCCAGCAGCGACCTGGGAGGGAACACTGAAGCTTTCTTT; D: NA; size: once; V: TRBV6-5; J: TRBJ1-1
CDR3: CATLSEKLFF; DNA: TGTGCCACCCTCAGTGAAAAACTGTTTTTT; D: NA; size: NA; V: TRBV2; J: TRBJ1-4